The next 7 T cell receptor beta chains were all read from a single sample in a study of OX40 agonist ivuxolimab in advanced cancers. Some clones are missing from TCRdb's copy, which holds only in-frame ones; the method was immunoSEQ multiplex PCR. The sample holds 79,000 or so clones, 70% to 90% seen once. This specimen was CD4+ or CD8+ T cells sorted from blood, taken in a trial of the OX40 agonist ivuxolimab. All receptors derive from an adult with an advanced solid tumor such as melanoma, head and neck, liver or kidney cancer.

V gene TRBV5-6 combines with J gene TRBJ2-7; TRBD1 matches 9 bases. CDR3 length: 14 residues. Germline lookup yields CDR1 SGHDT and CDR2 YYEEEE. V was pared by 4 bases and J by 2 bases, with 4 bases of the junction left unmatched. Here the CDR3 reads CASSLGQGAYEQYF. CDR3 in DNA: TGTGCCAGCAGCCTGGGACAGGGAGCCTACGAGCAGTACTTC.

The V and J genes are TRBV27 and TRBJ2-6, with 9 bases aligning to TRBD1. Germline V gene lookup returns CDR1 MNHEY and CDR2 SMNVEV (reference sequence). The CDR3 has 19 amino acids. The J segment lost 4 bases and the V segment lost 5 bases, leaving 15 bases of the junction unmatched. CDR3 sequence reads: CASSPIPGTGLSGANVLTF. Written as DNA, the CDR3 is TGTGCCAGCAGTCCGATCCCCGGGACAGGGCTATCGGGGGCCAACGTCCTGACTTTC.

The chain is built from TRBV19 and TRBJ2-7; 9 bases agree with TRBD1. The germline CDR1 and CDR2 sequences are LNHDA and SQIVND (reference sequence). This CDR3 region has 15 residues. The V and J ends lost 5 bases and 0 bases, in that order; junction bases with no gene match: 5. CDR3 sequence (DNA): TGTGCCAGTAGTTCAGGGACAGGGAGCTCCTACGAGCAGTACTTC. Translating it yields CASSSGTGSSYEQYF. The full variable domain, rest sourced from reference TRBV19 and TRBJ2-7, is DGGITQSPKYLFRKEGQNVTLSCEQNLNHDAMYWYRQDPGQGLRLIYYSQIVNDFQKGDIAEGYSVSREKKESFPLTVTSAQKNPTAFYLCASSSGTGSSYEQYFGPGTRLTVT.

This clone was seen only a few times. This sequence joins TRBV9 and TRBJ2-2; 9 bases fit TRBD1. V dropped 4 bases and J dropped 3; count of bases not matched to a gene: 7. The CDR3 has 16 residues. CDR1 is SGDLS, CDR2 YYNGEE, per germline. CDR3 in DNA: TGTGCCAGCAGCCCCAGGACAGGGGTCGACACCGGGGAGCTGTTTTTT. Encoded protein: CASSPRTGVDTGELFF.

The chain joins TRBV7-2 to TRBJ1-5; D unclear. Germline CDR1 SGHTA, CDR2 FQGNSA. Trimming pared 2 bases from V and 0 bases from J, leaving 11 bases between. The CDR3 is made up of 16 amino acids. The CDR3 region has the DNA TGTGCCAGCAGCTTAACTGGCGGCTTTAGCAATCAGCCCCAGCATTTT. It specifies CASSLTGGFSNQPQHF.

The chain combines TRBV4-1 with TRBJ1-1, with D possibly being TRBD1 (5 bases). The germline V and J ends were trimmed by 4 bases and 4 bases, with 16 bases remaining between them. The germline V gene encodes CDR1 MGHRA and CDR2 YSYEKL. CDR3 length: 15 residues. CDR3 in DNA: TGCGCCAGCAGCCTAAGCGGGGCCAGAATCACTGAAGCTTTCTTT. Protein sequence: CASSLSGARITEAFF.

This rearrangement joins TRBV14 to TRBJ2-7; D is perhaps TRBD1 (6 bases). Germline CDR1 is SGHDN and CDR2 is FVKESK. V lost 2 bases to trimming and J lost 7 bases, with 15 bases between them. The CDR3 loop spans 14 amino acids. CDR3 protein: CASSQLLGAREQYF. CDR3 DNA sequence: TGTGCCAGCAGCCAATTACTGGGGGCGCGGGAGCAGTACTTC.